One TCR beta chain is described in this entry. Profiling relied on immunoSEQ multiplex PCR, and the TCRdb table lists in-frame clones only, not all of them. The sample shows 750 to 1,000 clones, about 24% of them seen only once. The treatment here: randomized to nivolumab then ipilimumab (arm A) or the reverse (arm B). No patient had prior DNA-damaging chemotherapy. The data derive from a study of sequential checkpoint blockade in melanoma. The overall study: Both treatment sequences were followed by maintenance nivolumab. DNA from over 80 pretreatment tumor samples underwent TCRβ immunosequencing.

V was cut by 5 bases and J by 0 bases, with 13 bases left in between. Germline CDR1 is MNHGY and CDR2 is SAAAGT. This CDR3 has 15 residues. This TCR came from a human donor with melanoma. V gene TRBV6-8 combines with J gene TRBJ1-1, with a weak D call TRBD1 (5 bases). The sequencing used tumor tissue (inferred from file names), collected from a patient given nivolumab and ipilimumab in sequence. This CDR3 reads CASSTRGGLNTEAFF. In DNA, the CDR3 is TGTGCCAGCAGTACCCGGGGGGGACTGAACACTGAAGCTTTCTTT.